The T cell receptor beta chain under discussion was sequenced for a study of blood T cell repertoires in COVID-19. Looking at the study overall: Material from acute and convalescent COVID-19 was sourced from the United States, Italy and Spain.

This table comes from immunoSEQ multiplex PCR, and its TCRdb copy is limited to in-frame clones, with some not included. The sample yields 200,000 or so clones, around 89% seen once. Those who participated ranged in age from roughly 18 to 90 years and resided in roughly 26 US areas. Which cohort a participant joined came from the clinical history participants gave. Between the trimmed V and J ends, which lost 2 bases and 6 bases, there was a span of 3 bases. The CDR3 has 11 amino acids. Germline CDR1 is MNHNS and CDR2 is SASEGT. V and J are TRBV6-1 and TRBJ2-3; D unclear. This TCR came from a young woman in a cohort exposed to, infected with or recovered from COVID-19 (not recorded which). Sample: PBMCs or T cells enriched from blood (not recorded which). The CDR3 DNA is TGTGCCAGCAGTGAACTTGATACGCAGTATTTT. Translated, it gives CASSELDTQYF.